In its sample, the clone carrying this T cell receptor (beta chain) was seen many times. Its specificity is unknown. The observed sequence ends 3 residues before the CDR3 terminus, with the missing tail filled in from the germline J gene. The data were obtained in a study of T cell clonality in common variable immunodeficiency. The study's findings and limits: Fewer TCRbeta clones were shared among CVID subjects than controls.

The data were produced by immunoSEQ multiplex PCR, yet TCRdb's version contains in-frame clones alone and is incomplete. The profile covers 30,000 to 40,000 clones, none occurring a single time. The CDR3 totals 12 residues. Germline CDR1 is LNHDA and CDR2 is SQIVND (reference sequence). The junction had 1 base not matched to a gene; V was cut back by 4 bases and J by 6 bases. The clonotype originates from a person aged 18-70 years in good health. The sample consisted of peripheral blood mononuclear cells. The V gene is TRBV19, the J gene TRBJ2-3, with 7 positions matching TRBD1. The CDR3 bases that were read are TGTGCCAGTAGTACCAGGGGGGATACG. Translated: CASSTRGDT. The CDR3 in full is CASSTRGDTQYF.